This T cell receptor (beta chain) was sequenced in a study of blood T cells in healthy people across ages. Study observations and caveats: Diversity was estimated from one million T cells, and these estimates were considered underestimates.

CDR1 and CDR2 (germline): LNHDA, SQIVND (reference sequence). The CDR3 has 16 amino acids. V gave up 6 bases and J gave up 3 bases, with 18 bases separating them. Through a sample-barcoded 5' primer and a J-beta primer mix, a second PCR was run for 7 to 11 cycles. MiXCR was run by TCRdb on the 5' RACE reads, yielding one entry per CDR3 protein. The sample lists about 780,000 distinct CDR3 sequences, 60% to 80% occurring once. There were at least 5.5 micrograms of total RNA extracted from every sample. With regard to this clonotype: The antigen is unknown.

The clonotype was recovered from a man aged 25-40 years in good health. The rearrangement uses TRBV19 and TRBJ2-4, with D maybe TRBD2 (7 bases). Sequencing was performed on blood. The CDR3, as DNA: TGTGCCAGTAGAGAACAGGGAGGGCTAGTCAAAAACATTCAGTACTTC. Translating it yields CASREQGGLVKNIQYF.